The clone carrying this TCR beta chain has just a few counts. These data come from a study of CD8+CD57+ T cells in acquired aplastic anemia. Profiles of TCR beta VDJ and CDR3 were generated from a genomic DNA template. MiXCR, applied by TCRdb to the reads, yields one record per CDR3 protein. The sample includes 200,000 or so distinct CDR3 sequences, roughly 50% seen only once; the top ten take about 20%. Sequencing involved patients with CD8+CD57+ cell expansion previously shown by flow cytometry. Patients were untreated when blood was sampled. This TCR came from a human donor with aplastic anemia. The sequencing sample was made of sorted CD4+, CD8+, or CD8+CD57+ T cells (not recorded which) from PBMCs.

The CDR3: CASSPRTGTNEQFF. In DNA form, the CDR3 reads TGTGCCAGCTCACCCCGGACAGGGACGAATGAGCAGTTCTTC. The chain couples TRBV18 to TRBJ2-1, with 8 bases fitting TRBD1. This CDR3 is built from 14 residues. Germline V gene lookup returns CDR1 KGHSH and CDR2 LQKENI. The V and J ends lost 3 bases and 7 bases, in that order; junction bases with no gene match: 5.